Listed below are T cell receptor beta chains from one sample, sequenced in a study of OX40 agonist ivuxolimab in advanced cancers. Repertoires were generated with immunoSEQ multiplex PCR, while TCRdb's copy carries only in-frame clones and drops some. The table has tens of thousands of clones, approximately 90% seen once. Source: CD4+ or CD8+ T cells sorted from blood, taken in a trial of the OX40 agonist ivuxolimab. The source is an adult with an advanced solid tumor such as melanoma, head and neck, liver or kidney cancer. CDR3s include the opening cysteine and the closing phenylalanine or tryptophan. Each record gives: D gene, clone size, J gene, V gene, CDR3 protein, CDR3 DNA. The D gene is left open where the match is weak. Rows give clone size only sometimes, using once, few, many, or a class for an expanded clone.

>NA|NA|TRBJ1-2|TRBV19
CASSIESFAASF
TGTGCCAGTAGTATAGAAAGCTTCGCAGCCTCCTTC
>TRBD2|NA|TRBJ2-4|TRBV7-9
CASGDYGGGAKNIQYF
TGTGCCAGCGGGGACTACGGCGGCGGGGCCAAAAACATTCAGTACTTC
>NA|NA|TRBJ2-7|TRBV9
CASSVWGESSYEQYF
TGTGCCAGCAGCGTATGGGGGGAAAGCTCCTACGAGCAGTACTTC
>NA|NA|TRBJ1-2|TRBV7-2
CASSPREGNYGYTF
TGTGCCAGCAGCCCCCGTGAGGGCAACTATGGCTACACCTTC
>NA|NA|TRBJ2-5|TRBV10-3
CAISPGTSQETQYF
TGTGCCATCAGCCCAGGGACTTCACAAGAGACCCAGTACTTC
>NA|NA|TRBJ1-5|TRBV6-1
CASSEHGSRPQHF
TGTGCCAGCAGTGAACATGGATCCCGGCCCCAGCATTTT
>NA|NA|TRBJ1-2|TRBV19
CASPPQGAEDNGYTF
TGTGCCAGCCCTCCCCAAGGGGCGGAGGATAATGGCTACACCTTC
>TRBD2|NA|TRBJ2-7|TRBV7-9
CASSPRGAGRAYEQYF
TGTGCCAGCAGCCCGAGGGGGGCCGGGAGGGCCTACGAGCAGTACTTC
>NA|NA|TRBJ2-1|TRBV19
CASRRPPLNEQFF
TGTGCCAGTAGGAGGCCCCCCCTAAATGAGCAGTTCTTC
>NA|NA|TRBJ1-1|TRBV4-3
CASSQGSGGDTEAFF
TGCGCCAGCAGCCAAGGGTCCGGGGGTGACACTGAAGCTTTCTTT
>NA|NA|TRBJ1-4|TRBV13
CASSLAGASEKLFF
TGTGCCAGCAGCTTGGCGGGGGCTAGTGAAAAACTGTTTTTT
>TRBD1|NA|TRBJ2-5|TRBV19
CASSTGQGSTETQYF
TGTGCCAGTAGTACAGGACAGGGGTCTACTGAGACCCAGTACTTC
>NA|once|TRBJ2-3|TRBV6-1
CASTQPSTDTQYF
TGTGCCAGCACCCAACCCAGCACAGATACGCAGTATTTT
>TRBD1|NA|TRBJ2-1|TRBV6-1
CASSDPGQLSYNEQFF
TGTGCCAGCAGTGACCCGGGACAGCTCTCCTACAATGAGCAGTTCTTC
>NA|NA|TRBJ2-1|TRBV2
CASSGESGEQFF
TGTGCCAGCAGTGGTGAGAGCGGTGAGCAGTTCTTC
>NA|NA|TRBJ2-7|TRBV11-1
CASSPTIGAYEQYF
TGTGCCAGCAGCCCGACAATCGGCGCCTACGAGCAGTACTTC
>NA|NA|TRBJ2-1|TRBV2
CASSENGGSQQFF
TGTGCCAGCAGTGAAAACGGGGGCTCGCAGCAGTTCTTC
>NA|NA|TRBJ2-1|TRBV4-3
CASSQEGSNNEQFF
TGCGCCAGCAGCCAAGAGGGCAGTAACAATGAGCAGTTCTTC
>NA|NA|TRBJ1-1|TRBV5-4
CASRNPMNTEAFF
TGTGCCAGCAGGAATCCTATGAACACTGAAGCTTTCTTT
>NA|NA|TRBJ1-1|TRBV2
CASNRAGTEAFF
TGTGCCAGCAATCGGGCGGGGACTGAAGCTTTCTTT
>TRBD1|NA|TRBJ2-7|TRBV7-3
CASSFRSGGEQYF
TGTGCCAGCAGCTTCAGGTCAGGGGGCGAGCAGTACTTC
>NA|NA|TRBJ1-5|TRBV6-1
CASSEAREAPQHF
TGTGCCAGCAGTGAAGCGCGGGAGGCGCCCCAGCATTTT
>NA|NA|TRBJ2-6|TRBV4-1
CASSLGTAFGGANVLTF
TGCGCCAGCAGCCTCGGGACCGCGTTTGGCGGGGCCAACGTCCTGACTTTC
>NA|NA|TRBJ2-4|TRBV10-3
CAISDPTSEVIQYF
TGTGCCATCAGTGACCCCACCTCGGAGGTCATTCAGTACTTC